This T cell receptor beta chain was retrieved from a study of glioma-infiltrating T cells after dendritic cell vaccination. Study summary: Patients had newly diagnosed or recurrent glioblastoma and received dendritic cell vaccines.

A remark on this clone: Antigen unknown.

The protocol was immunoSEQ multiplex PCR, while the TCRdb copy is restricted to in-frame clones and leaves out a portion. This table has about 49,000 clones, approximately 85% appearing once. Findings of the study overall: Patients with more pretreatment TILs had longer time to progression and survival.

Germline CDR1 is SGHNT and CDR2 is YYREEE (reference sequence). There are 15 residues in the CDR3. Trimming took 4 bases from V and 1 from J, leaving 15 bases between them. The starting material was blood, obtained before dendritic cell vaccination. This TCR was sampled from a human donor with glioblastoma. J is TRBJ2-7 and V is TRBV5-4, with D possibly matching TRBD1 (6 bases). The CDR3 sequence is CASSPDQGRSYEQYF. DNA for the CDR3: TGTGCCAGCAGCCCGGATCAGGGGCGATCCTACGAGCAGTACTTC.